This entry lists 9 T cell receptor beta chains sequenced from one sample in a study of blood T cell repertoires in COVID-19. Sequencing used immunoSEQ multiplex PCR; TCRdb keeps in-frame clones, though not all of them. The sample consists of around 130,000 clones, 88% of them appearing once. Sequencing used peripheral blood. These receptors were taken from a human donor with COVID-19, enrolled during active disease. The donor label of this sample is uncertain.

This chain links TRBV18 with TRBJ2-5; 8 nucleotides match TRBD1. Germline CDR1 KGHSH, CDR2 LQKENI. CDR3 length equals 13 residues. J lost 5 bases, V lost 3 bases, and 2 bases had no gene match. This CDR3 is CASSPQGAETQYF. In DNA, the CDR3 is TGTGCCAGCTCACCCCAGGGGGCTGAGACCCAGTACTTC.

The genes are TRBV5-5 and TRBJ2-7; 7 nucleotides align to TRBD1. Germline values: CDR1 SGHKS, CDR2 YYEKEE (reference sequence). The CDR3 runs 16 residues. With 3 bases clipped from V and 0 bases from J, the junction kept 9 bases outside the gene matches. CDR3 sequence (DNA): TGTGCCAGCAGCTCGCTAGGGACAGCTACCTCCTACGAGCAGTACTTC. Amino acid sequence: CASSSLGTATSYEQYF.

The chain uses TRBV18 and TRBJ1-1, with TRBD1 matching 7 bases. CDR1 KGHSH and CDR2 LQKENI come from the germline V gene. Trimming removed 2 bases from V and 4 bases from J; junction bases left unmatched: 16. The CDR3 loop spans 18 amino acids. CDR3 DNA sequence: TGTGCCAGCTCACCATTTCGGCAGGGGGGTCTCTCGTTCACTGAAGCTTTCTTT. As protein: CASSPFRQGGLSFTEAFF.

The rearrangement uses TRBV5-8 and TRBJ1-2; a possible D gene is TRBD1 (5 bases). Trimming took 0 bases from V and 7 from J, leaving 10 bases between them. The length of the CDR3 is 13 residues. The V gene's germline CDR1 is SGHTS and CDR2 YDEGEE. The CDR3 loop is CASSLEGNGGYTF. The DNA for the CDR3 is TGTGCCAGCAGCTTGGAGGGGAATGGTGGCTACACCTTC. The complete variable domain, with remaining parts taken from reference TRBV5-8 and TRBJ1-2, reads EAGVTQSPTHLIKTRGQQATLRCSPISGHTSVYWYQQALGLGLQFLLWYDEGEERNRGNFPPRFSGRQFPNYSSELNVNALELEDSALYLCASSLEGNGGYTFGSGTRLTVV.

V and J are TRBV5-1 and TRBJ2-7; D uncertain. Germline values: CDR1 SGHRS, CDR2 YFSETQ. Trimming took 0 bases from V and 1 from J, leaving 8 bases between them. This CDR3 contains 14 residues. CDR3 sequence: CASSLAVLSYEQYF. Here the CDR3 DNA reads TGCGCCAGCAGCTTGGCCGTTTTGTCCTACGAGCAGTACTTC.

This chain uses TRBV20-1 with TRBJ2-3; D is ambiguous. The length of the CDR3 is 11 residues. CDR1 DFQATT and CDR2 SNEGSKA come from the germline V gene (reference sequence). V gave up 2 bases and J gave up 3 bases, with 3 bases separating them. The CDR3 reads CSARHTDTQYF. DNA for the CDR3: TGCAGTGCTAGACATACAGATACGCAGTATTTT.

This chain joins TRBV6-1 and TRBJ1-1, with D tentatively TRBD1 (5 bases). Germline-derived CDR1 and CDR2 are MNHNS and SASEGT. V was clipped by 0 bases and J by 7 bases, with 6 bases between them. This CDR3 is built from 12 residues. The CDR3 DNA is TGTGCCAGCAGTGAAGCGCAGGGTGAAGCTTTCTTT. Encoded protein: CASSEAQGEAFF.

The chain is built from TRBV28 and TRBJ1-1; D is unclear. With 1 base removed from V and 1 base from J, the gap between germline ends came to 7 bases. Per the germline V gene, CDR1 is MDHEN and CDR2 is SYDVKM. This CDR3 comprises 14 residues. The chain's CDR3 is CASSLSAGNTEAFF. The CDR3 DNA reads as TGTGCCAGCAGTTTATCGGCAGGGAACACTGAAGCTTTCTTT.

V and J are TRBV5-1 and TRBJ2-3; possible D gene TRBD2, 5 bases. V lost 1 base and J 2 bases, leaving 11 bases between the germline ends. The CDR3 runs to 15 residues. In germline, CDR1 is SGHRS, CDR2 YFSETQ. CDR3 residues: CASSLIGEHTDTQYF. In DNA, the CDR3 is TGCGCCAGCAGCTTGATCGGGGAGCACACAGATACGCAGTATTTT.